This TCR beta chain was captured in a study of shared T cell receptors in the human thymus. V dropped 11 bases and J dropped 0 bases, with 14 bases sitting between them. Per germline, CDR1 SEHNR and CDR2 FQNEAQ (reference sequence). This CDR3 contains 14 residues. Clones were sequenced by immunoSEQ multiplex PCR, and TCRdb holds only the in-frame ones, with some missing. The sample contains hundreds of thousands of clones, about 90% of which appear only once. The same data also went into a second study, on human thymus T cells. This second study says: Infants served as donors; they were healthy and Finnish and were having corrective surgery for congenital heart defects. The study used thymus tissue resected during corrective heart surgery. The authors found apparently biased V and J gene usage in thymic and blood repertoires. In unrelated individuals, thymic repertoires overlapped highly, according to related research.

Sequenced: thymocytes. The sequence derives from a boy younger than two with a congenital heart defect. This sequence joins TRBV7-9 and TRBJ1-3; tentatively, D is TRBD1 (5 bases). CDR3 bases: TGTGCCGAAGGGGAGGGAGCCTCTGGAAACACCATATATTTT. Amino acid sequence: CAEGEGASGNTIYF.